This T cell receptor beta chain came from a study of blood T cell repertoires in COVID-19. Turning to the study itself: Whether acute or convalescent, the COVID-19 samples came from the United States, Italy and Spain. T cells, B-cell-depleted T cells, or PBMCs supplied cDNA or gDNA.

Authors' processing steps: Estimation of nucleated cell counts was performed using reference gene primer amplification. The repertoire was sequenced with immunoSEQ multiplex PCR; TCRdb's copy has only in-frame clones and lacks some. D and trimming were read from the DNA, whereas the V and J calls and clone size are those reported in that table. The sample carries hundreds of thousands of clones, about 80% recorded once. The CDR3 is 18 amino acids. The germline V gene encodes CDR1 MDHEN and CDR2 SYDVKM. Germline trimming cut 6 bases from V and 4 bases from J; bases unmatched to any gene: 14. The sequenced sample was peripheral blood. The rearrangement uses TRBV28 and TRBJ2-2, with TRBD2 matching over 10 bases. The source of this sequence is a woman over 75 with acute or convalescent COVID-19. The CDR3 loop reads CASSPDRAGGRFTGELFF. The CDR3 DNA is TGTGCCAGCAGCCCCGATCGAGCGGGAGGGCGTTTCACCGGGGAGCTGTTTTTT. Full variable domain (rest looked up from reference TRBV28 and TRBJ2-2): DVKVTQSSRYLVKRTGEKVFLECVQDMDHENMFWYRQDPGLGLRLIYFSYDVKMKEKGDIPEGYSVSREKKERFSLILESASTNQTSMYLCASSPDRAGGRFTGELFFGEGSRLTVL.